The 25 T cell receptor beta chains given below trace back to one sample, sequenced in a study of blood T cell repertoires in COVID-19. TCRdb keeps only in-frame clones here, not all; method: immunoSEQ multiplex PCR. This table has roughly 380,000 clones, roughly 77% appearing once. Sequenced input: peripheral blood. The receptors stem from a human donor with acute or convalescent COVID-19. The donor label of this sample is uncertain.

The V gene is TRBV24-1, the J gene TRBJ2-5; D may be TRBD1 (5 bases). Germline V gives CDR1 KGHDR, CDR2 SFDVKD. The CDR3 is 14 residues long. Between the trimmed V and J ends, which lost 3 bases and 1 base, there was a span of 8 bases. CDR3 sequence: CATSDRRAQETQYF. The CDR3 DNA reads TGTGCCACCAGTGATCGCAGGGCCCAAGAGACCCAGTACTTC.

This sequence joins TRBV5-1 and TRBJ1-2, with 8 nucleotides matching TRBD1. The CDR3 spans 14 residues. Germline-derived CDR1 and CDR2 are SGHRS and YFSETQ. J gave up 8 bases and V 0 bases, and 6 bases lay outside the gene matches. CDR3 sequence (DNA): TGCGCCAGCAGCTTGGTTCAGGGGGCGGACGGCTACACCTTC. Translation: CASSLVQGADGYTF.

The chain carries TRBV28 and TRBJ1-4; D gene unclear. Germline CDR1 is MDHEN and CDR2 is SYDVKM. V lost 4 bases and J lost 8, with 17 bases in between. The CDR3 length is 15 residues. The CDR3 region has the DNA TGTGCCAGCAGTTCACGCGGAGCCCTTGGGGAAAAACTGTTTTTT. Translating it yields CASSSRGALGEKLFF. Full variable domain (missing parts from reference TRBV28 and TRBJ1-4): DVKVTQSSRYLVKRTGEKVFLECVQDMDHENMFWYRQDPGLGLRLIYFSYDVKMKEKGDIPEGYSVSREKKERFSLILESASTNQTSMYLCASSSRGALGEKLFFGSGTQLSVL.

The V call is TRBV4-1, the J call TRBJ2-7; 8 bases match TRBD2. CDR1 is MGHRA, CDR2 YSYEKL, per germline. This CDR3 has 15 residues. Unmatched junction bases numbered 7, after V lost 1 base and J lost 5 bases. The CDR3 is CASSQVPAGVHEQYF. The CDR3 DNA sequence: TGCGCCAGCAGCCAAGTACCAGCGGGAGTACACGAGCAGTACTTC.

The CDR3 DNA reads as TGCAGTGCTAGCGCACAGGGAACGGCTTTCTTT. Its protein product is CSASAQGTAFF. The chain uses TRBV20-1 and TRBJ1-1; a possible D gene is TRBD1 (6 bases). The germline V gene has CDR1 DFQATT and CDR2 SNEGSKA (reference sequence). Trimming took off 3 bases at V and 11 bases at J, with 13 bases between the two ends. CDR3 length equals 11 residues.

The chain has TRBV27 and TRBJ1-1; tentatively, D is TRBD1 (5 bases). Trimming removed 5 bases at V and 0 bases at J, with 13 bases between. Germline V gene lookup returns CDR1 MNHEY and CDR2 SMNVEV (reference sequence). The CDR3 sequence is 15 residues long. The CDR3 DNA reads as TGTGCCAGCAGTACTACACCGACAGTGAACACTGAAGCTTTCTTT. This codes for CASSTTPTVNTEAFF.

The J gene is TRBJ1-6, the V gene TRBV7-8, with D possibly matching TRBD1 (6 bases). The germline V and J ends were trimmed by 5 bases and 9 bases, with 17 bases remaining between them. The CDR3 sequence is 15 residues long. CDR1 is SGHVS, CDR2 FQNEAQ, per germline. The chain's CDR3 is CASSAGAFRGSPLHF. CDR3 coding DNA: TGTGCCAGCAGCGCAGGGGCTTTTAGGGGTTCACCCCTCCACTTT.

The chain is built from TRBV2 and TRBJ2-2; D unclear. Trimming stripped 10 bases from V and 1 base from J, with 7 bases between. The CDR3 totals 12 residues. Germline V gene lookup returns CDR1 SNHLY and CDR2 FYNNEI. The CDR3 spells CATGGNTGELFF. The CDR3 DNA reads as TGTGCCACCGGCGGGAACACCGGGGAGCTGTTTTTT.

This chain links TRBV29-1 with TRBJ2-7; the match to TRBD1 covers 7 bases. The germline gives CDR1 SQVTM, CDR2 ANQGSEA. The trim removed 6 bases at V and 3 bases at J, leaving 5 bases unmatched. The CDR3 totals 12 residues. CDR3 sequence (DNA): TGCAGCGTCCGACAGGGAATCTACGAGCAGTACTTC. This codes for CSVRQGIYEQYF.

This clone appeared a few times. For the CDR3, the DNA is TGTGCCAGCAGCCGGAGGGACAGCTCTAACTATGGCTACACCTTC. Translated, it gives CASSRRDSSNYGYTF. This chain links TRBV7-9 with TRBJ1-2; 7 bases map to TRBD1. V was pared by 5 bases and J by 0 bases, with 6 bases of the junction left unmatched. The germline CDR1 and CDR2 sequences are SEHNR and FQNEAQ (reference sequence). The CDR3 extends over 15 amino acids. The full variable domain, completed using reference TRBV7-9 and TRBJ1-2, is DTGVSQNPRHKITKRGQNVTFRCDPISEHNRLYWYRQTLGQGPEFLTYFQNEAQLEKSRLLSDRFSAERPKGSFSTLEIQRTEQGDSAMYLCASSRRDSSNYGYTFGSGTRLTVV.

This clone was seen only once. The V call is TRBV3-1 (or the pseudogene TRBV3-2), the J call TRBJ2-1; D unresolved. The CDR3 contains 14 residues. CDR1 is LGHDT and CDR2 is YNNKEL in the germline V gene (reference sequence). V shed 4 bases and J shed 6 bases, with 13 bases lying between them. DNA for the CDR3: TGTGCCAGCAGCCCTCCCCTTCACAGCAATGAGCAGTTCTTC. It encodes CASSPPLHSNEQFF.

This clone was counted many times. Here the CDR3 reads CASRDHRVRNSPLHF. In DNA form, the CDR3 reads TGTGCCAGCAGGGACCACAGGGTACGGAATTCACCCCTCCACTTT. V gene TRBV6-5 combines with J gene TRBJ1-6, with D possibly being TRBD1 (6 bases). CDR3 length equals 15 residues. V lost 6 bases to trimming and J lost 7 bases, with 16 bases between them. The germline CDR1 and CDR2 sequences are MNHEY and SVGAGI.

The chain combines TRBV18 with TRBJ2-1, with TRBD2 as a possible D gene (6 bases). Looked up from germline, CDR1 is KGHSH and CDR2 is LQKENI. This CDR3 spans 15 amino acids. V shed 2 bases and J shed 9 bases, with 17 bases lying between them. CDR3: CASSPDGSYGSEQFF. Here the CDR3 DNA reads TGTGCCAGCTCACCAGACGGGAGCTATGGTAGTGAGCAGTTCTTC.

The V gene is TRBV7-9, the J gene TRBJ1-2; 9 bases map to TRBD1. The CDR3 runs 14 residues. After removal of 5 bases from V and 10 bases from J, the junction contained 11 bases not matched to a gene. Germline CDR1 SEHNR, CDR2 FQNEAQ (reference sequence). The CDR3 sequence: CASSLRQGVLDYTF. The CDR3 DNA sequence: TGTGCCAGCAGCCTCAGACAGGGGGTATTGGACTACACCTTC.

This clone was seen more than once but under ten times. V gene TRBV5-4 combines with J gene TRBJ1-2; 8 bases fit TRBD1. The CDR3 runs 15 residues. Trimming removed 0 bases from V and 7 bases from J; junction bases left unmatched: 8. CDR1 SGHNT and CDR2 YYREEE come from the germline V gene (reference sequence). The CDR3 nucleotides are TGTGCCAGCAGCTTGGAACCAGGGGGCGTATTTGGCTACACCTTC. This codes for CASSLEPGGVFGYTF.

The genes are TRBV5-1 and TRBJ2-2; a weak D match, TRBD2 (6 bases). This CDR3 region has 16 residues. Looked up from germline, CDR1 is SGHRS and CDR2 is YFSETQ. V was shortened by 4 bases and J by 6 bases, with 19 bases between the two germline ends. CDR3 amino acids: CASSPSTGGRAGELFF. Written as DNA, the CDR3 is TGCGCCAGCAGCCCCTCCACCGGAGGGCGCGCCGGGGAGCTGTTTTTT.

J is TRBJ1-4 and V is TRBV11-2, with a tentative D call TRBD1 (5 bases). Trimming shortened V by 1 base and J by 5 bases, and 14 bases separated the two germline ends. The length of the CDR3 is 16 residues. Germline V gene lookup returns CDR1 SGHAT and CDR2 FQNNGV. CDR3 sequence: CASSLGGGRPNEKLFF. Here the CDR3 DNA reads TGTGCCAGCAGCTTAGGGGGCGGCAGGCCGAATGAAAAACTGTTTTTT.

CDR3 in amino acids: CASSFLSRGRGELFF. CDR3 coding DNA: TGTGCCAGCAGCTTTCTTTCCAGGGGGCGTGGGGAGCTGTTTTTT. V is TRBV7-9 and J is TRBJ2-2, with 8 positions matching TRBD1. Germline CDR1 and CDR2: SEHNR and FQNEAQ (reference sequence). Trimming at V came to 3 bases and at J to 8 bases, leaving 8 bases not matched to a gene. The CDR3 has 15 residues.

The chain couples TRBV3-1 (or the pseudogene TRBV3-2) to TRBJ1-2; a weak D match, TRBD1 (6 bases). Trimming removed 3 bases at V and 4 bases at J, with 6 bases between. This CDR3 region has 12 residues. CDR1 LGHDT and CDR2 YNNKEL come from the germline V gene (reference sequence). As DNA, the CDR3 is TGTGCCAGCAGCCAGGACAGCTATGGCTACACCTTC. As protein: CASSQDSYGYTF.

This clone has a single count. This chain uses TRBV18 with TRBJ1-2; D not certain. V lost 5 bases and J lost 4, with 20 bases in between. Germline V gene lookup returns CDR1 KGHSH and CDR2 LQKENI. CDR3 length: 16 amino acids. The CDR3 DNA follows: TGTGCCAGCTCATCGAAGGCAGCGATCCCCCTCTATGGCTACACCTTC. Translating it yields CASSSKAAIPLYGYTF.

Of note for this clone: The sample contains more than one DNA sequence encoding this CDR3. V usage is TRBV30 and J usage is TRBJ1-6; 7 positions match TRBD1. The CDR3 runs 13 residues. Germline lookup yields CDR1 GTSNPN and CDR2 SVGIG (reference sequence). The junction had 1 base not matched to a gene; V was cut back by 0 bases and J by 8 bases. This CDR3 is CAWSVQGYSPLHF. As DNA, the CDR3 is TGTGCCTGGAGTGTACAGGGGTATTCACCCCTCCACTTT.

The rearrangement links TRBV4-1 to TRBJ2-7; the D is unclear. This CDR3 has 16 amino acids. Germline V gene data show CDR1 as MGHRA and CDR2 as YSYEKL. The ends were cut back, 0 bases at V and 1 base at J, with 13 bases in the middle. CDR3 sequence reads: CASSQDLFGDSYEQYF. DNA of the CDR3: TGCGCCAGCAGCCAAGACCTTTTTGGAGATTCCTACGAGCAGTACTTC.

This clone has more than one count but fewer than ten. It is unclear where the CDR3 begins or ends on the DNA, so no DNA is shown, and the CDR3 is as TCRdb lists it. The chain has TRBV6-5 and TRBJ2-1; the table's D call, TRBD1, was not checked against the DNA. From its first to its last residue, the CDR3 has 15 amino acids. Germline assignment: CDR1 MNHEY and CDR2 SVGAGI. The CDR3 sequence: CASSSSTGALNEQFF.

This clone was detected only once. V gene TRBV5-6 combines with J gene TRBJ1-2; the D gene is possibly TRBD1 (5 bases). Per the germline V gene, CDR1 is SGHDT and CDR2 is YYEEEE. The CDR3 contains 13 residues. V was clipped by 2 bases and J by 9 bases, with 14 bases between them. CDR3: CASSFVGGASYTF. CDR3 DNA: TGTGCCAGCAGCTTCGTCGGGGGAGCGAGCTACACCTTC.

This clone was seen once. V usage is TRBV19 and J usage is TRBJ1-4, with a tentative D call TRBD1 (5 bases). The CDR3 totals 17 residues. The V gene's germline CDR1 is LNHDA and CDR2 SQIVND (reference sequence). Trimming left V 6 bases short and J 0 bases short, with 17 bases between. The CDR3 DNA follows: TGTGCCAGTAGCACCTGGGCAGGGAGGTCAACTAATGAAAAACTGTTTTTT. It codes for CASSTWAGRSTNEKLFF.